This T cell receptor (beta chain) was found in a study of vaccination and CD4 T cells after COVID-19. As for the study in general: The stimulating agents, overlapping spike peptides, came from SARS-CoV-2, HCoV-NL63, HCoV-OC43 and HCoV-229E. The study, taken as a whole, reports: The cohort comprised relatively few convalescent patients, and no early post-infection timepoints were analyzed.

This clonotype was recorded a few times. The antigen remains unidentified. Documented treatment: roughly 11-day PBMC culture with coronavirus spike peptide pools or control peptides (ViraFEST assay). Sequence data for DNA of cultured CD4+ T cells were generated by the Oncomine TCR Beta short-read assay. CD4+ T cells were cultured, and genomic DNA was extracted from them. Each CDR3 protein is one row after TCRdb ran MiXCR on the PCR reads. The table lists 14,000 to 15,000 distinct CDR3 sequences, less than 30% of them singletons, with about 24% in the top ten. The sequencing input was cultured CD4+ T cells from blood. This TCR came from a human donor with COVID-19.

CDR3 sequence reads: CASSFRTNYGYTF. For the CDR3, the DNA is TGTGCCAGTAGCTTCCGGACAAACTATGGCTACACCTTC. The V and J genes are TRBV19 and TRBJ1-2, with D possibly being TRBD1 (5 bases). V was clipped by 6 bases and J by 2 bases, with 10 bases between them. Germline values: CDR1 LNHDA, CDR2 SQIVND (reference sequence). CDR3 size: 13 residues. Together with reference TRBV19 and TRBJ1-2, the CDR3 gives the full variable domain: DGGITQSPKYLFRKEGQNVTLSCEQNLNHDAMYWYRQDPGQGLRLIYYSQIVNDFQKGDIAEGYSVSREKKESFPLTVTSAQKNPTAFYLCASSFRTNYGYTFGSGTRLTVV.